These T cell receptor beta chains were read from a single sample in a study of cytomegalovirus exposure and HLA in healthy donors. Repertoires were generated with immunoSEQ multiplex PCR, while TCRdb's copy carries only in-frame clones and drops some. The repertoire holds 180,000 or so clones, with 75% to 80% as singletons. The specimen sequenced was PBMCs. Source of these receptors: a female donor in good health and CMV-seronegative. Each CDR3 is given with its conserved first and last residue. D genes are given only for firm matches. Size tells how often a clone was seen (once, few, many) or the class of an expanded clone, and some rows leave it out.

j_gene: TRBJ2-3; abundance: few; v_gene: TRBV13; d_gene: .; CDR3nt: TGTGCCAGCAGCTTTCAGGCCATCGATACGCAGTATTTT; CDR3aa: CASSFQAIDTQYF
j_gene: TRBJ2-7; abundance: .; v_gene: TRBV6-6; d_gene: TRBD2; CDR3nt: TGTGCCAGCAGTGGACGAGCGGGAGGGCCCTACGAGCAGTACTTC; CDR3aa: CASSGRAGGPYEQYF
j_gene: TRBJ1-6; abundance: .; v_gene: TRBV19; d_gene: .; CDR3nt: TGTGCCAGTAGTGCCAGGGGCCTCCGGTCACCCCTCCACTTT; CDR3aa: CASSARGLRSPLHF
j_gene: TRBJ2-5; abundance: .; v_gene: TRBV18; d_gene: .; CDR3nt: TGTGCCAGCTCGCGAACAGGGAACGAAGAGACCCAGTACTTC; CDR3aa: CASSRTGNEETQYF
j_gene: TRBJ1-2; abundance: once; v_gene: TRBV10-3; d_gene: TRBD1; CDR3nt: TGTGCCATCAGTGAGTTATATCGGGACAGGAGGGGGGTCACCTATGGCTACACCTTC; CDR3aa: CAISELYRDRRGVTYGYTF
j_gene: TRBJ1-5; abundance: .; v_gene: TRBV15; d_gene: .; CDR3nt: TGTGCCACCAGCAGGTGGGAGGGGGTTAACAATCAGCCCCAGCATTTT; CDR3aa: CATSRWEGVNNQPQHF
j_gene: TRBJ1-1; abundance: .; v_gene: TRBV11-2; d_gene: TRBD1; CDR3nt: TGTGCCAGCAGCTTAGATCGAACCTGGGACAGCCGGATGAACACTGAAGCTTTCTTT; CDR3aa: CASSLDRTWDSRMNTEAFF
j_gene: TRBJ1-1; abundance: few; v_gene: TRBV5-8; d_gene: .; CDR3nt: TGTGCCAGCAGCTTGGTATCGTACAGGTCCTTTGGTTGGAACACTGAAGCTTTCTTT; CDR3aa: CASSLVSYRSFGWNTEAFF
j_gene: TRBJ2-1; abundance: .; v_gene: TRBV7-3; d_gene: .; CDR3nt: TGTGCCAGCTCAAGTAGCTCCTACAATGAGCAGTTCTTC; CDR3aa: CASSSSSYNEQFF
j_gene: TRBJ2-7; abundance: .; v_gene: TRBV5-1; d_gene: TRBD2; CDR3nt: TGCGCCAGGAGGAAGACTAGCTGCGAGCAGTACTTC; CDR3aa: CARRKTSCEQYF
j_gene: TRBJ2-7; abundance: .; v_gene: TRBV21-1; d_gene: .; CDR3nt: TGTGCCAGCAGCAATTCCCGTCCCCGTCCCGGACAGAGGAAGTACGAGCAGTACTTC; CDR3aa: CASSNSRPRPGQRKYEQYF
j_gene: TRBJ1-1; abundance: .; v_gene: TRBV6-5; d_gene: TRBD1; CDR3nt: TGTGCCAGCAGTTACCGGGACAGTTGGACTGAAGCTTTCTTT; CDR3aa: CASSYRDSWTEAFF
j_gene: TRBJ2-3; abundance: .; v_gene: TRBV11-3; d_gene: TRBD2; CDR3nt: TGTGCCAGCAGCTCCTACGGACTAGCGGGGGAAACAGATACGCAGTATTTT; CDR3aa: CASSSYGLAGETDTQYF